Here is one TCR beta chain with its context. Its antigen is undetermined. This sample stems from a study of cytomegalovirus exposure and HLA in healthy donors. Overall study findings and caveats: According to a later analysis, most TCR beta chains associated with CMV appeared HLA-restricted. Most TCR beta V segments were productive about 90% or about 30% of the time in an earlier analysis.

A multiplex PCR was run with 60 Vbeta primers and 13 Jbeta primers. Assay used: immunoSEQ multiplex PCR; TCRdb lists only in-frame clones, some missing. The profile shows over 150,000 clones, just over 75% of them singletons. Deletions cut 5 bases from V and 5 bases from J, with 16 bases between. The CDR3 spans 14 residues. In germline, CDR1 is SGHKS, CDR2 YYEKEE (reference sequence). Sequenced input: PBMCs. The sequence came from a woman in her fifties or sixties in good health and CMV-seropositive. J is TRBJ1-2 and V is TRBV5-5, with D possibly TRBD1 on 6 matching bases. CDR3 nucleotide sequence: TGTGCCAGCAGGCCGCCAGGGGAAGAGTATGGCTACACCTTC. Its protein is CASRPPGEEYGYTF.